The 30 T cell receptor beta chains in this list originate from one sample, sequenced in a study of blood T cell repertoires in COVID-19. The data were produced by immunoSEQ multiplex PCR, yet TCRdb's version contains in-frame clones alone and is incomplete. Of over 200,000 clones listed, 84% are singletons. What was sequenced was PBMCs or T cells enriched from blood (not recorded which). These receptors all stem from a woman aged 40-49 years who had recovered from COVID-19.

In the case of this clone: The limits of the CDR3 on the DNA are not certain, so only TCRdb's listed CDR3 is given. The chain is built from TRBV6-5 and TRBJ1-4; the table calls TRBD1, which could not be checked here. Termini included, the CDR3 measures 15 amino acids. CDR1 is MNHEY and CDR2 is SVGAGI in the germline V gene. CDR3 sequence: CASILAGGTNEKLFF.

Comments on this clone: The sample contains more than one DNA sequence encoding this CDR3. The CDR3 sequence is CASSNRGNQPQHF. CDR3 coding DNA: TGTGCCAGTAGTAACCGGGGCAATCAGCCCCAGCATTTT. The genes are TRBV19 and TRBJ1-5; no firm D call. The CDR3 is 13 residues long. Germline CDR1 and CDR2: LNHDA and SQIVND (reference sequence). V was trimmed by 4 bases and J by 2 bases, leaving 6 bases between them.

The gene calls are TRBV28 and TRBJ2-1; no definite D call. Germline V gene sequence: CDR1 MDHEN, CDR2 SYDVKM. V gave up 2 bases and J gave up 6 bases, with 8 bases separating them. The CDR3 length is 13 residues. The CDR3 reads CASSLLPLNEQFF. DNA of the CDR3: TGTGCCAGCAGTTTACTTCCCCTCAATGAGCAGTTCTTC.

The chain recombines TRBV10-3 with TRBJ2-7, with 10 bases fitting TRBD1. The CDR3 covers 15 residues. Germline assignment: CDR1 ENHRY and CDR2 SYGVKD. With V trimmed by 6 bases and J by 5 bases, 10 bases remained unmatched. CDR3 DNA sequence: TGTGCCATCAGAAACCGGGACAGGGGAGATCACGAGCAGTACTTC. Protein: CAIRNRDRGDHEQYF.

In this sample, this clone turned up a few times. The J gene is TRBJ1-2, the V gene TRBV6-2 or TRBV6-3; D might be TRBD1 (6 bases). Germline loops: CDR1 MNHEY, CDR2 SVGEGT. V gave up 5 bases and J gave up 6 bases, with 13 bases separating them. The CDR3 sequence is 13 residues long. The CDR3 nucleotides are TGTGCCAGCAGTGCCACAGGGCGGGATGGCTACACCTTC. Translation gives CASSATGRDGYTF.

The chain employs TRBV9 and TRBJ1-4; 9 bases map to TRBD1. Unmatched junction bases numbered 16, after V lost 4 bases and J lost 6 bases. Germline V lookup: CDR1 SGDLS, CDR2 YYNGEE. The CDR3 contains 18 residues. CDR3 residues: CASSPSPGTGLGDEKLFF. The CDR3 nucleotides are TGTGCCAGCAGCCCGAGTCCCGGGACAGGGTTGGGGGATGAAAAACTGTTTTTT.

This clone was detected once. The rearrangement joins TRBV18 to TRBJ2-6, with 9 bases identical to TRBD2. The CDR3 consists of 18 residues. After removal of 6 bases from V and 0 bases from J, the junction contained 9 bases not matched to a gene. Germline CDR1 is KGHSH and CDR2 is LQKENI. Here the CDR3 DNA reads TGTGCCAGCTCGGCGGGGCTAGCGGGGAACTCTGGGGCCAACGTCCTGACTTTC. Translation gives CASSAGLAGNSGANVLTF.

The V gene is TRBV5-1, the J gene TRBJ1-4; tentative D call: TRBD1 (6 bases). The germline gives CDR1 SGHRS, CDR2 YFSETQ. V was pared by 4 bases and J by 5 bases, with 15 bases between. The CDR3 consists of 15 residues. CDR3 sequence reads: CASSLLGGQNEKLFF. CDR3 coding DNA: TGCGCCAGCAGCCTCTTGGGGGGGCAGAATGAAAAACTGTTTTTT.

CDR3 in DNA: TGTGCCAGCAGCCTTAGGGAGTTCAATCAGCCCCAGCATTTT. Its protein product is CASSLREFNQPQHF. The chain is built from TRBV7-2 and TRBJ1-5; no firm D call. V lost 5 bases and J lost 3, with 11 bases in between. The length of the CDR3 is 14 residues. Germline CDR1 reads SGHTA; CDR2 reads FQGNSA.

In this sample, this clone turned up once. This chain's CDR3 is CASSFEASGSQQYV. DNA of the CDR3: TGTGCCAGCAGCTTTGAGGCTAGCGGGAGCCAGCAGTACGTC. The chain joins TRBV5-5 to TRBJ2-7, with 10 nucleotides matching TRBD2. The V segment lost 2 bases and the J segment 8 bases; nucleotides outside the gene matches: 7. The CDR3 totals 14 residues. Germline lookup yields CDR1 SGHKS and CDR2 YYEKEE (reference sequence).

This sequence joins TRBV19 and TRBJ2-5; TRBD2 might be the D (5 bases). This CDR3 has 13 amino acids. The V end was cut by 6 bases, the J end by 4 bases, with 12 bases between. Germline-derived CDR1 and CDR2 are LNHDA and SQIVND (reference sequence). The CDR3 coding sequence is TGTGCCAGTAGCATACTAGTGGGAGAGACCCAGTACTTC. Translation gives CASSILVGETQYF.

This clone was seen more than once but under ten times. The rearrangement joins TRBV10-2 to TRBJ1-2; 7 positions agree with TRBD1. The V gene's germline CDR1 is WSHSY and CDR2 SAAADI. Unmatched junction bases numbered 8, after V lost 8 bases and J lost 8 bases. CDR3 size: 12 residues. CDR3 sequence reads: CASRRDSLGYTF. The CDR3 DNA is TGCGCCAGCCGCAGGGACAGCTTAGGCTACACCTTC.

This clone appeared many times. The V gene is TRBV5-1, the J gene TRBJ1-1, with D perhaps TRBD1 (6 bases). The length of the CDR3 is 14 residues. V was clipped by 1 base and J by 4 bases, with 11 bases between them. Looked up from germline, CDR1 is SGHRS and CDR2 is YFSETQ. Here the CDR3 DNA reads TGCGCCAGCAGCTTGATGGGGGCGGTCACTGAAGCTTTCTTT. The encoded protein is CASSLMGAVTEAFF.

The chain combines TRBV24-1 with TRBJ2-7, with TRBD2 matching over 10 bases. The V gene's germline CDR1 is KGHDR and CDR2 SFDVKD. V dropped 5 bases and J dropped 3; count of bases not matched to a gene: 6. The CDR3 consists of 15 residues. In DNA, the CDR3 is TGTGCCACCAGTGCCACCCTAGCGGGGGTCTACGAGCAGTACTTC. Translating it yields CATSATLAGVYEQYF.

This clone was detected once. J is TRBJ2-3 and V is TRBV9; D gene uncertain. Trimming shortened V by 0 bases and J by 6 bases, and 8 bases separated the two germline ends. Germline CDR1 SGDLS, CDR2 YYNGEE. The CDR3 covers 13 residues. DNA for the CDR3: TGTGCCAGCAGCGTAGTCCCAGTGGATACGCAGTATTTT. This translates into CASSVVPVDTQYF.

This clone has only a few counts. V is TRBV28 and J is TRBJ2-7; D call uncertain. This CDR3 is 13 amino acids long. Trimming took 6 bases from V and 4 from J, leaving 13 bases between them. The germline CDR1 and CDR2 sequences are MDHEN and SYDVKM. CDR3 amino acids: CASSPRSLYEQYF. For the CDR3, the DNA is TGTGCCAGCAGCCCCCGGTCGCTTTACGAGCAGTACTTC.

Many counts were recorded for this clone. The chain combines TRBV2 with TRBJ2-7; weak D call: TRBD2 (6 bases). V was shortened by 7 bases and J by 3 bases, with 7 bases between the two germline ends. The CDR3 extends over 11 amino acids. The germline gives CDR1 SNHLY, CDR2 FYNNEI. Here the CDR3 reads CASIADYEQYF. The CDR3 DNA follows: TGTGCCAGCATAGCGGACTACGAGCAGTACTTC.

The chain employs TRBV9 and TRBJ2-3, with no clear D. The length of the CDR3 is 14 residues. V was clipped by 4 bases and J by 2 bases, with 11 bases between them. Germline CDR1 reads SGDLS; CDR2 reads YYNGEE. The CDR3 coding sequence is TGTGCCAGCAGCCCCACAGAGCTCACAGATACGCAGTATTTT. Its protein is CASSPTELTDTQYF.

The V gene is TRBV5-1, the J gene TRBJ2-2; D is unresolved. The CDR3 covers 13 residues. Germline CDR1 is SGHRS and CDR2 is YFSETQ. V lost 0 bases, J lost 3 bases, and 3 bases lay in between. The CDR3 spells CASSLDYTGELFF. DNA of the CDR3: TGCGCCAGCAGCTTGGACTACACCGGGGAGCTGTTTTTT.

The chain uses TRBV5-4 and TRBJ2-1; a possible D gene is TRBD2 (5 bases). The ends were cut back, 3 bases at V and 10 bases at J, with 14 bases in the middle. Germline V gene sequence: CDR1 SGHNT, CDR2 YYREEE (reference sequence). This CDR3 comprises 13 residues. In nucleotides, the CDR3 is TGTGCCAGCAGCTCGAGAAGCGGAGGAGAGCAGTTCTTC. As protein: CASSSRSGGEQFF.

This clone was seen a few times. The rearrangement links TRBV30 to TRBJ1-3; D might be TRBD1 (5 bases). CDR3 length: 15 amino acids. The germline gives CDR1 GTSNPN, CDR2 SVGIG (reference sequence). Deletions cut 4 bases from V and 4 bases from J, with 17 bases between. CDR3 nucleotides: TGTGCCTGGAATCCCTCCAGGGATAGGGGAAACACCATATATTTT. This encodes CAWNPSRDRGNTIYF.

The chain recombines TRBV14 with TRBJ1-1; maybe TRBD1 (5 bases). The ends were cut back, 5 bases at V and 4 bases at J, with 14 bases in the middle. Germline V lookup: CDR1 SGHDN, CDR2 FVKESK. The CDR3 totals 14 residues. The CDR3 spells CASSTRGRGTEAFF. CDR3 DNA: TGTGCCAGCAGCACTCGGGGGAGGGGCACTGAAGCTTTCTTT.

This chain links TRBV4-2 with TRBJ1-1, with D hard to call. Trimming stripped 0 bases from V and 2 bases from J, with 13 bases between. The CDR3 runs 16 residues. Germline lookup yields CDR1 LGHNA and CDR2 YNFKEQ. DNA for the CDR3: TGTGCCAGCAGCCAAGATACAGCTTCAGTCAACACTGAAGCTTTCTTT. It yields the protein CASSQDTASVNTEAFF.

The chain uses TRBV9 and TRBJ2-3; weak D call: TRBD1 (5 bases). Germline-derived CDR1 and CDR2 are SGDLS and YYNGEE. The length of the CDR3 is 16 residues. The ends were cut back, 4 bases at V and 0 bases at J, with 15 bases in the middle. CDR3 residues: CASSQGQIQSTDTQYF. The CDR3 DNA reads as TGTGCCAGCAGCCAGGGTCAAATACAAAGCACAGATACGCAGTATTTT.

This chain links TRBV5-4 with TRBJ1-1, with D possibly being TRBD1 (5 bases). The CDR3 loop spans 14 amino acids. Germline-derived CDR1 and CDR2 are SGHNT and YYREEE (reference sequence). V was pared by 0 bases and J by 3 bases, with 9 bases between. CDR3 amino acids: CASSLEDRDTEAFF. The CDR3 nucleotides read TGTGCCAGCAGCTTGGAAGACAGAGACACTGAAGCTTTCTTT.

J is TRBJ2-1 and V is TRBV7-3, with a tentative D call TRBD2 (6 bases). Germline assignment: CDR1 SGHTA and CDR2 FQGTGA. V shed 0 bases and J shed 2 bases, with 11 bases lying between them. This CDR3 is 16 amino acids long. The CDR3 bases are TGTGCCAGCAGCTTAACGGGGGGAGCAACCTACAATGAGCAGTTCTTC. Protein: CASSLTGGATYNEQFF.

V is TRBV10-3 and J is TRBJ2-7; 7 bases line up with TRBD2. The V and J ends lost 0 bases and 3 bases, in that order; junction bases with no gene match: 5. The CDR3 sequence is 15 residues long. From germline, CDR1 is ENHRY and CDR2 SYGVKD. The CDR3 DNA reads TGTGCCATCAGTGAGTCGACCACTAGCGACTACGAGCAGTACTTC. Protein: CAISESTTSDYEQYF.

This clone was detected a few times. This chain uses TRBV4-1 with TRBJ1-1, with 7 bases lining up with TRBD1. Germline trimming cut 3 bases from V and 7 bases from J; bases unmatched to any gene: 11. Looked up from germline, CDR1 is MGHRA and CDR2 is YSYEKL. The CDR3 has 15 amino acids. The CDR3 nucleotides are TGCGCCAGCAGCCATGCCGACAGGGTGGGCATTGAAGCTTTCTTT. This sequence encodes CASSHADRVGIEAFF.

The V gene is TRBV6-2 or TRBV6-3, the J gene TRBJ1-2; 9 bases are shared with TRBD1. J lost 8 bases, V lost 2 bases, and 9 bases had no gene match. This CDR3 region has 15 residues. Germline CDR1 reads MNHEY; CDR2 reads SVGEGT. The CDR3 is CASSYARTGEGGYTF. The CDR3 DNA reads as TGTGCCAGCAGTTACGCGCGGACAGGGGAGGGAGGCTACACCTTC.

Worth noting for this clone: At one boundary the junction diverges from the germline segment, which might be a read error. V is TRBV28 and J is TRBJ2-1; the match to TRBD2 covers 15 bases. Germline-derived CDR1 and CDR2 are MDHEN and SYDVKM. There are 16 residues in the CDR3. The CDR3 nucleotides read TGTGCCAGCAGACCCGGACTAGCGGGAGGGTACAGTGAGCAGTTCTTC. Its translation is CASRPGLAGGYSEQFF.